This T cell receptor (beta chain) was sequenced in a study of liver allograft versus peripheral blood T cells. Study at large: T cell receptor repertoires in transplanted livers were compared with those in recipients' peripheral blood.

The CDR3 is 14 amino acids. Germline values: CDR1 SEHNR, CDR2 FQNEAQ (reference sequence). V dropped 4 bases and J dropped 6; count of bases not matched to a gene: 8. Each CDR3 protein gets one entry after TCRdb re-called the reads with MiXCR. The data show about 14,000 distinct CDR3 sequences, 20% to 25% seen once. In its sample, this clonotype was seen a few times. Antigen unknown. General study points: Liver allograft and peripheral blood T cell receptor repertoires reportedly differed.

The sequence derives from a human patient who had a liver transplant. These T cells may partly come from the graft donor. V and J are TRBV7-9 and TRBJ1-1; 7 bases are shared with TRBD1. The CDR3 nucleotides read TGTGCCAGCAGCTCGTCGACAGGGCGCGCTGAAGCTTTCTTT. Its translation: CASSSSTGRAEAFF.